This entry lists 17 T cell receptor beta chains sequenced from one sample in a study of identical twins' blood T cells. Each CDR3 protein gets one entry after TCRdb re-called the 5' RACE reads with MiXCR. The sample carries 350,000 to 400,000 distinct CDR3 sequences, 25% to 35% recorded once. Source material: PBMCs. The receptors derive from a woman between 18 and 49 years old in good health.

A few counts support this clonotype. The gene calls are TRBV27 and TRBJ1-4, with D perhaps matching TRBD1 (6 bases). V shed 0 bases and J shed 7 bases, with 15 bases lying between them. CDR1 and CDR2 from the germline V gene are MNHEY and SMNVEV (reference sequence). This CDR3 comprises 16 residues. CDR3 DNA sequence: TGTGCCAGCAGTTTATCGGCCAGGGGCATTGGTGAAAAACTGTTTTTT. Translated: CASSLSARGIGEKLFF.

The rearrangement joins TRBV5-6 to TRBJ1-1; 8 bases map to TRBD1. From germline, CDR1 is SGHDT and CDR2 YYEEEE. With V trimmed by 0 bases and J by 4 bases, 5 bases remained unmatched. CDR3 length equals 15 residues. CDR3 in DNA: TGTGCCAGCAGCTTGGTAAACAGGGGGGGCACTGAAGCTTTCTTT. Encoded protein: CASSLVNRGGTEAFF.

This clonotype was counted many times. J is TRBJ1-2 and V is TRBV7-9, with 10 bases fitting TRBD1. V dropped 3 bases and J dropped 6; count of bases not matched to a gene: 4. Germline V gene sequence: CDR1 SEHNR, CDR2 FQNEAQ (reference sequence). This CDR3 has 14 amino acids. In DNA form, the CDR3 reads TGTGCCAGCAGCTTCGCGGACAGGGGGAATGGCTACACCTTC. Translating it yields CASSFADRGNGYTF.

This sequence joins TRBV20-1 and TRBJ2-3, with D uncertain. From germline, CDR1 is DFQATT and CDR2 SNEGSKA (reference sequence). The V gene lost 5 bases and the J gene lost 5 bases, with 8 bases spanning the gap. The CDR3 length is 11 residues. The CDR3 DNA is TGCAGTGCTGCTTCCGGAGATACGCAGTATTTT. This encodes CSAASGDTQYF.

This clonotype was counted between two and nine times. Germline is not matched at one junction end, which may reflect a read error. The chain uses TRBV13 and TRBJ1-2; TRBD1 aligns across 7 bases. In germline, CDR1 is PRHDT, CDR2 FYEKMQ (reference sequence). The length of the CDR3 is 12 residues. CDR3 bases: TGTGCCATCGAGCAGGGGGGTACGGCCCCCGCCTTC. It is translated as CAIEQGGTAPAF.

The chain couples TRBV20-1 to TRBJ1-1, with TRBD1 matching 8 bases. CDR1 DFQATT and CDR2 SNEGSKA come from the germline V gene (reference sequence). The CDR3 spans 14 residues. Trimming took 2 bases from V and 8 from J; bases not matched to a gene: 10. CDR3 loop: CSARPYNRGNEAFF. In nucleotides, the CDR3 is TGCAGTGCTAGACCTTATAACAGGGGGAACGAAGCTTTCTTT.

The table lists this clonotype with many counts. CDR3 in amino acids: CASTPPGGLAKNIQYF. The DNA of the CDR3 is TGTGCCAGCACCCCTCCGGGCGGCTTAGCCAAAAACATTCAGTACTTC. The gene calls are TRBV3-1 and TRBJ2-4; D gene uncertain. The CDR3 sequence is 16 residues long. Germline V gene sequence: CDR1 LGHDT, CDR2 YNNKEL (reference sequence). Trimming took off 7 bases at V and 0 bases at J, with 16 bases between the two ends.

In its sample, this clonotype was seen a few times. The chain recombines TRBV19 with TRBJ1-1; a possible D gene is TRBD1 (5 bases). The CDR3 extends over 12 amino acids. Trimming took off 3 bases at V and 8 bases at J, with 10 bases between the two ends. CDR1 and CDR2 (germline): LNHDA, SQIVND (reference sequence). The CDR3 DNA sequence: TGTGCCAGTAGTATTGGGGCAAGGGAAGCTTTCTTT. Its protein product is CASSIGAREAFF.

This clonotype was observed at least ten times. The gene calls are TRBV14 and TRBJ1-2, with D perhaps TRBD1 (5 bases). The CDR3 consists of 15 residues. The germline V gene has CDR1 SGHDN and CDR2 FVKESK. V was cut by 4 bases and J by 2 bases, with 14 bases left in between. The CDR3 sequence is CASSPLNPGNYGYTF. CDR3 DNA: TGTGCCAGCAGCCCACTAAACCCAGGGAACTATGGCTACACCTTC. Filled out from reference TRBV14 and TRBJ1-2, the complete variable domain reads EAGVTQFPSHSVIEKGQTVTLRCDPISGHDNLYWYRRVMGKEIKFLLHFVKESKQDESGMPNNRFLAERTGGTYSTLKVQPAELEDSGVYFCASSPLNPGNYGYTFGSGTRLTVV.

The DNA of the CDR3 is TGTGCCACCTCAGGACAGGGGGCATCAGATACGCAGTATTTT. Residues: CATSGQGASDTQYF. This chain uses TRBV12-3 or TRBV12-4 with TRBJ2-3, with TRBD1 matching over 11 bases. V was clipped by 10 bases and J by 4 bases; unmatched bases: 7. This CDR3 comprises 14 residues.

This clonotype showed up many times. The rearrangement links TRBV20-1 to TRBJ1-1; unclear D gene. This CDR3 has 14 amino acids. V shed 6 bases and J shed 1 base, with 15 bases lying between them. CDR1 and CDR2 from the germline V gene are DFQATT and SNEGSKA (reference sequence). The CDR3 loop is CSAFLELQNTEAFF. The CDR3 coding sequence is TGCAGTGCCTTCCTAGAACTGCAGAACACTGAAGCTTTCTTT.

The V gene is TRBV7-2, the J gene TRBJ1-3, with 9 bases identical to TRBD1. Trimming took 5 bases from V and 4 from J; bases not matched to a gene: 6. Germline CDR1 SGHTA, CDR2 FQGNSA. The CDR3 is 15 residues long. The CDR3 spells CASSVGTGTGNTIYF. The DNA for the CDR3 is TGTGCCAGCAGCGTCGGGACAGGGACCGGAAACACCATATATTTT. Supplemented by reference TRBV7-2 and TRBJ1-3, the full variable domain reads GAGVSQSPSNKVTEKGKDVELRCDPISGHTALYWYRQSLGQGLEFLIYFQGNSAPDKSGLPSDRFSAERTGGSVSTLTIQRTQQEDSAVYLCASSVGTGTGNTIYFGEGSWLTVV.

The chain is built from TRBV2 and TRBJ1-1; 7 nucleotides align to TRBD1. Trimming at V came to 10 bases and at J to 4 bases, leaving 6 bases not matched to a gene. The CDR3 is 12 amino acids. Germline CDR1 reads SNHLY; CDR2 reads FYNNEI. The CDR3 nucleotides are TGTGCCACCCGACAGGGAGGCACTGAAGCTTTCTTT. It translates to CATRQGGTEAFF. The variable domain in full, with the rest retrieved from reference TRBV2 and TRBJ1-1, is EPEVTQTPSHQVTQMGQEVILRCVPISNHLYFYWYRQILGQKVEFLVSFYNNEISEKSEIFDDQFSVERPDGSNFTLKIRSTKLEDSAMYFCATRQGGTEAFFGQGTRLTVV.

The chain joins TRBV5-1 to TRBJ1-4, with D maybe TRBD1 (6 bases). Germline CDR1 is SGHRS and CDR2 is YFSETQ. The CDR3 contains 17 residues. The V gene lost 3 bases and the J gene lost 7 bases, with 22 bases spanning the gap. The CDR3 nucleotides read TGCGCCAGCAGCTGGGGATATGAACAGGGAGAAGGTGAAAAACTGTTTTTT. It is translated as CASSWGYEQGEGEKLFF.

This clonotype turned up a few times. The DNA of the CDR3 is TGTGCCAGCAGCCAAGACCAGGCCAACAATGAGCAGTTCTTC. Translated, it gives CASSQDQANNEQFF. The chain carries TRBV3-1 and TRBJ2-1; D remains ambiguous. Germline V gene data show CDR1 as LGHDT and CDR2 as YNNKEL (reference sequence). This CDR3 has 14 amino acids. V was clipped by 0 bases and J by 5 bases, with 8 bases between them.

This clonotype was counted between two and nine times. The rearrangement links TRBV20-1 to TRBJ2-3; weak D call: TRBD1 (5 bases). The CDR3 is 14 residues long. The V end lost 3 bases, the J end lost 4 bases, and 14 bases lay between the germline ends. Germline V gene sequence: CDR1 DFQATT, CDR2 SNEGSKA (reference sequence). This CDR3 reads CSASQGPPPDTQYF. The DNA of the CDR3 is TGCAGTGCTAGTCAGGGTCCCCCTCCAGATACGCAGTATTTT.

This sequence joins TRBV4-2 and TRBJ2-3; perhaps TRBD2 as D (6 bases). The germline V and J ends were trimmed by 2 bases and 4 bases, with 7 bases remaining between them. CDR1 is LGHNA and CDR2 is YNFKEQ in the germline V gene. CDR3 length: 13 residues. The CDR3 nucleotides read TGTGCCAGCAGCCAACTAGCGTCAGATACGCAGTATTTT. It codes for CASSQLASDTQYF.